This TCR beta chain is from a study of glioma-infiltrating T cells after dendritic cell vaccination. This table comes from immunoSEQ multiplex PCR, and its TCRdb copy is limited to in-frame clones, with some not included. The data contain roughly 100,000 clones, about four fifths of them seen just once; the ten biggest clones take up roughly 12%. The CDR3 is 16 amino acids. The trim removed 6 bases at V and 4 bases at J, leaving 9 bases unmatched. CDR1 and CDR2 (germline): KGHSH, LQKENI. The sequence came from a human donor with glioblastoma. This sample comprised blood, obtained before dendritic cell vaccination. The chain uses TRBV18 and TRBJ2-1; 10 nucleotides align to TRBD1. This CDR3 reads CASSRTGTGEYNEQFF. Here the CDR3 DNA reads TGTGCCAGCTCCCGCACCGGGACAGGGGAGTACAATGAGCAGTTCTTC.